The entry below gives a single T cell receptor (beta chain) sequence along with its context. This specimen belongs to a study of blood T cell repertoires in COVID-19. About the research overall: PBMCs, B-cell-depleted T cells, or T cells were the source of the cDNA or gDNA that made up the material.

How the authors handled the data: Amplification with reference gene primers provided the estimates of nucleated cell counts. Data came from immunoSEQ multiplex PCR; TCRdb stores just in-frame clones and leaves some out. D and trimming were read from the DNA, whereas the V and J calls and clone size are those reported in that table. The table includes about 130,000 clones, approximately 84% detected once. Germline V lookup: CDR1 SGHTA, CDR2 FQGNSA. Between the trimmed V and J ends, which lost 0 bases and 5 bases, there was a span of 16 bases. This CDR3 contains 16 residues. The J gene is TRBJ1-1, the V gene TRBV7-2; a weak D match, TRBD1 (6 bases). This TCR was sampled from a human donor in a cohort sampled during active COVID-19. The source material was peripheral blood. Written as DNA, the CDR3 is TGTGCCAGCAGCTTAGCCTTGGGGGCCCCGGGGACTGAAGCTTTCTTT. Its protein product is CASSLALGAPGTEAFF.